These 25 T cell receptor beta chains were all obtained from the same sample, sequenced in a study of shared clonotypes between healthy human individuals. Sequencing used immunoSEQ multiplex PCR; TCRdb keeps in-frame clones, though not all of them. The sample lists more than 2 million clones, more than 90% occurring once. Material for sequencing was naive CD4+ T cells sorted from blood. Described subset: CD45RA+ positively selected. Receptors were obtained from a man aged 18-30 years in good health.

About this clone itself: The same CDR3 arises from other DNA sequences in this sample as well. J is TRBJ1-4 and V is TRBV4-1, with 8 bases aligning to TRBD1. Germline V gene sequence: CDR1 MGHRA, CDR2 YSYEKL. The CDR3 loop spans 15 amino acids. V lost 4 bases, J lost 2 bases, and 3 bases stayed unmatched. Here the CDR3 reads CASSPTGGTNEKLFF. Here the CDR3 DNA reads TGCGCCAGCAGCCCAACAGGGGGGACTAATGAAAAACTGTTTTTT.

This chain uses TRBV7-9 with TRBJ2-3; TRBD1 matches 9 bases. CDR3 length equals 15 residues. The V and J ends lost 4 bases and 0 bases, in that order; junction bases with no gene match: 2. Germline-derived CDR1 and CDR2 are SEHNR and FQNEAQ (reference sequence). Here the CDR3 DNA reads TGTGCCAGCAGCTCGGGACAGGGTAGCACAGATACGCAGTATTTT. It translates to CASSSGQGSTDTQYF.

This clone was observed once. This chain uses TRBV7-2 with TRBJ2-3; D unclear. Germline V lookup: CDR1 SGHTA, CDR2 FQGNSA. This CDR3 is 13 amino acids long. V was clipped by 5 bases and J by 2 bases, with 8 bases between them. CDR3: CASSRLHTDTQYF. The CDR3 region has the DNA TGTGCCAGCAGCCGACTGCACACAGATACGCAGTATTTT.

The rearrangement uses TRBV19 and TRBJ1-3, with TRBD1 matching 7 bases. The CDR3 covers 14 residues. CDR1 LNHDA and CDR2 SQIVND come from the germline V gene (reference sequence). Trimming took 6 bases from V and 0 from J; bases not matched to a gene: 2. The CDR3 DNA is TGTGCCAGTAGGACAGGGAGCTCTGGAAACACCATATATTTT. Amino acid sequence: CASRTGSSGNTIYF.

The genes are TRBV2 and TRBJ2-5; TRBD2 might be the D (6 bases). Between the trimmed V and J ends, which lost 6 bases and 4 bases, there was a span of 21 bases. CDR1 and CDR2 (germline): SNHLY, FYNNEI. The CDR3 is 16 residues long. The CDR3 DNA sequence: TGTGCCAGCAGGGTCGGTGGGGGAGGTTTTTTAGAGACCCAGTACTTC. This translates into CASRVGGGGFLETQYF.

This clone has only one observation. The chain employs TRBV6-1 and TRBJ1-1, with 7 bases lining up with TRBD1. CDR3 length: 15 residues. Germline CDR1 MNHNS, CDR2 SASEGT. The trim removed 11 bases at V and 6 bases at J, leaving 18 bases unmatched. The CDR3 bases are TGTGCCGCACGTTATATGGCAGGGGGAAGCGCTGAAGCTTTCTTT. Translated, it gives CAARYMAGGSAEAFF.

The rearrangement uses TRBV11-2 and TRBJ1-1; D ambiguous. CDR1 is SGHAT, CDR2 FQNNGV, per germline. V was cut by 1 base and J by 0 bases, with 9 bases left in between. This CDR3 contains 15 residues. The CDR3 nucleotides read TGTGCCAGCAGCTTAGGTGCGACACTGAACACTGAAGCTTTCTTT. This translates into CASSLGATLNTEAFF. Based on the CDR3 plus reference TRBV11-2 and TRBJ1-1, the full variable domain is EAGVAQSPRYKIIEKRQSVAFWCNPISGHATLYWYQQILGQGPKLLIQFQNNGVVDDSQLPKDRFSAERLKGVDSTLKIQPAKLEDSAVYLCASSLGATLNTEAFFGQGTRLTVV.

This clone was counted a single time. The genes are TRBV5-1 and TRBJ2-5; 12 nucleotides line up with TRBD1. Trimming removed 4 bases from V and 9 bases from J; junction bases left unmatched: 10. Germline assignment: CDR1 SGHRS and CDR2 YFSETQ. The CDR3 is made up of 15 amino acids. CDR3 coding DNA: TGCGCCAGCAGCCGGGACAGGGGGCCTGATGGGGCCCAGTACTTC. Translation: CASSRDRGPDGAQYF.

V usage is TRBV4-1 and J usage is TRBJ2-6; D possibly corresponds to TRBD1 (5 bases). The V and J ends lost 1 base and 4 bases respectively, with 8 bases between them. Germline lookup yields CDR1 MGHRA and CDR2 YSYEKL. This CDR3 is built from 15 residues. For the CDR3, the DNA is TGCGCCAGCAGCCAAGCAGGGCTGGGGGCCAACGTCCTGACTTTC. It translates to CASSQAGLGANVLTF.

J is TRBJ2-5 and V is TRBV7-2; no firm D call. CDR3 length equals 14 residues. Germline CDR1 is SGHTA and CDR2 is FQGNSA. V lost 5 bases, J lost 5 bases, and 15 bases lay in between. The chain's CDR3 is CASSPTRVGETQYF. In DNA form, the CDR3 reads TGTGCCAGCAGCCCGACACGGGTTGGGGAGACCCAGTACTTC. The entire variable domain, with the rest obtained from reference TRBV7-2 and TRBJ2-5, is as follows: GAGVSQSPSNKVTEKGKDVELRCDPISGHTALYWYRQSLGQGLEFLIYFQGNSAPDKSGLPSDRFSAERTGGSVSTLTIQRTQQEDSAVYLCASSPTRVGETQYFGPGTRLLVL.

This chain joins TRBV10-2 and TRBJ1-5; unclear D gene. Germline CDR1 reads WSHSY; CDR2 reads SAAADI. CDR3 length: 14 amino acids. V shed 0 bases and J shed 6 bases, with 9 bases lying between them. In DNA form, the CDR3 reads TGCGCCAGCAGTGAGTCAGATATGTCTCAGCCCCAGCATTTT. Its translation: CASSESDMSQPQHF.

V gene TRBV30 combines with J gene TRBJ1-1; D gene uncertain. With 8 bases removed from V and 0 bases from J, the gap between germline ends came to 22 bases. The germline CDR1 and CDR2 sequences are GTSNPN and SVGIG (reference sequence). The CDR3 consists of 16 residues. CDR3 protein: CAAIRFTTSLNTEAFF. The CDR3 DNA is TGTGCCGCTATTAGATTCACAACCTCTCTGAACACTGAAGCTTTCTTT.

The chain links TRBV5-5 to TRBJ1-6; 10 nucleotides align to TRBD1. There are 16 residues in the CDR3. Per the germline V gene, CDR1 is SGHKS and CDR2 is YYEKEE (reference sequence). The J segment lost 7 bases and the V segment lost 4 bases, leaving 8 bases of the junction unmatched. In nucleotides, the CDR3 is TGTGCCAGCAGCCCTACCGGGACAGGGGTCAATTCACCCCTCCACTTT. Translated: CASSPTGTGVNSPLHF.

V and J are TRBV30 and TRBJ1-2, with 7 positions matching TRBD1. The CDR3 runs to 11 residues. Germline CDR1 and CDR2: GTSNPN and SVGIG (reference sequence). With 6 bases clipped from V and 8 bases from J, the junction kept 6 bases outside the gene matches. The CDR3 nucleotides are TGTGCCTGCCACAGGGGAAACGGCTACACCTTC. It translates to CACHRGNGYTF. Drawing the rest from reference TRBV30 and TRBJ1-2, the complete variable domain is SQTIHQWPATLVQPVGSPLSLECTVEGTSNPNLYWYRQAAGRGLQLLFYSVGIGQISSEVPQNLSASRPQDRQFILSSKKLLLSDSGFYLCACHRGNGYTFGSGTRLTVV.

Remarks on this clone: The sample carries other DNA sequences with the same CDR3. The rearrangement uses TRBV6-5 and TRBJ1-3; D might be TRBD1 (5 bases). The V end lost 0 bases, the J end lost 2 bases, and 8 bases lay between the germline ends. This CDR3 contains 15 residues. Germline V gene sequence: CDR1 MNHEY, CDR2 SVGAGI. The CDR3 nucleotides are TGTGCCAGCAGTTACTCGACGGGGGCTGGAAACACCATATATTTT. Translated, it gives CASSYSTGAGNTIYF.

The CDR3 bases are TGTGCCAGCAGCTTAGGCCAGCGGGAGGAGAATGAGCAGTTCTTC. Its protein product is CASSLGQREENEQFF. The chain couples TRBV11-3 to TRBJ2-1; 9 positions agree with TRBD2. The germline V gene encodes CDR1 SGHNT and CDR2 YENEEA. V lost 1 base, J lost 7 bases, and 5 bases stayed unmatched. The CDR3 has 15 amino acids. The full variable domain, its missing parts supplied by reference TRBV11-3 and TRBJ2-1, is EAGVVQSPRYKIIEKKQPVAFWCNPISGHNTLYWYLQNLGQGPELLIRYENEEAVDDSQLPKDRFSAERLKGVDSTLKIQPAELGDSAVYLCASSLGQREENEQFFGPGTRLTVL.

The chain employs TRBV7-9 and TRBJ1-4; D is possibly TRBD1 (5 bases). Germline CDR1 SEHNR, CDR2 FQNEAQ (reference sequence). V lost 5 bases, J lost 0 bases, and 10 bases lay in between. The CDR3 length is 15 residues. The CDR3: CASSPQGATNEKLFF. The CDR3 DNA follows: TGTGCCAGCAGCCCTCAGGGAGCAACTAATGAAAAACTGTTTTTT. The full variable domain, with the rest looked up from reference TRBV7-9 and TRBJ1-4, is DTGVSQNPRHKITKRGQNVTFRCDPISEHNRLYWYRQTLGQGPEFLTYFQNEAQLEKSRLLSDRFSAERPKGSFSTLEIQRTEQGDSAMYLCASSPQGATNEKLFFGSGTQLSVL.

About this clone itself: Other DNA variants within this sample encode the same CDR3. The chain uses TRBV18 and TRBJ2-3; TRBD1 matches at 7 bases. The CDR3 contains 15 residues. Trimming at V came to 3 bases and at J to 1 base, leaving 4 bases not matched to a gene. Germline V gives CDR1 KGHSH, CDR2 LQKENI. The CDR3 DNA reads TGTGCCAGCTCACCCCGACAGGGTGGCACAGATACGCAGTATTTT. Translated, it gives CASSPRQGGTDTQYF.

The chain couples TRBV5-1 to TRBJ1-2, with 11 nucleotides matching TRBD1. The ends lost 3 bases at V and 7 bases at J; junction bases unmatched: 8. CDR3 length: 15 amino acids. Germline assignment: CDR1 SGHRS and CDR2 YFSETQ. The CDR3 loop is CASSWGQGESAGYTF. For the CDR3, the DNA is TGCGCCAGCAGCTGGGGACAGGGGGAGTCTGCTGGCTACACCTTC.

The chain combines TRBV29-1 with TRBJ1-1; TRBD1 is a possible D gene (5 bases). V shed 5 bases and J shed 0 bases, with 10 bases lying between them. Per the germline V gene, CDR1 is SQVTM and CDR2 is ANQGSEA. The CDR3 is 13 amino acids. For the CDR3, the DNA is TGCAGCGTTCGGACACAGATGAACACTGAAGCTTTCTTT. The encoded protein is CSVRTQMNTEAFF.

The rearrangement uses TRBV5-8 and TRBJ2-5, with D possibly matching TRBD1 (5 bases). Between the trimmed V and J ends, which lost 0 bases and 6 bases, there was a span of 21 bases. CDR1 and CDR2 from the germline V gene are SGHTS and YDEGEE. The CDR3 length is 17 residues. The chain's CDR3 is CASSLAQDTDMRKTQYF. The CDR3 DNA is TGTGCCAGCAGCTTGGCCCAAGATACGGACATGAGAAAGACCCAGTACTTC.

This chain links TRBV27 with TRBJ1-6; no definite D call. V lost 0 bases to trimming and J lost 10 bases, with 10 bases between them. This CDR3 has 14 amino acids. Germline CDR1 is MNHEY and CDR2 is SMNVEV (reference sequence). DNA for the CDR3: TGTGCCAGCAGTTTATCCGGGTTTTGGTCACCCCTCCACTTT. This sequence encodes CASSLSGFWSPLHF.

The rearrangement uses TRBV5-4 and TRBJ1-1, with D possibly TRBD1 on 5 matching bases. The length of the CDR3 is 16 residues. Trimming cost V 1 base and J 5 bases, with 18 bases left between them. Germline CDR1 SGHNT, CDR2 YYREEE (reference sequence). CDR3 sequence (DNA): TGTGCCAGCAGCTTGAACCAGGGCGATCTGGGGACTGAAGCTTTCTTT. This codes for CASSLNQGDLGTEAFF.

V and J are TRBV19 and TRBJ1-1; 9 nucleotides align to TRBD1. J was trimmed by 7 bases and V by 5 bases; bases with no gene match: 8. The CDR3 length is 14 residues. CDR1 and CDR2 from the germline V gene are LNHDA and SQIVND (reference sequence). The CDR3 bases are TGTGCCAGTAGTGAACAGGGGGCCCCCCATGAAGCTTTCTTT. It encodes CASSEQGAPHEAFF.

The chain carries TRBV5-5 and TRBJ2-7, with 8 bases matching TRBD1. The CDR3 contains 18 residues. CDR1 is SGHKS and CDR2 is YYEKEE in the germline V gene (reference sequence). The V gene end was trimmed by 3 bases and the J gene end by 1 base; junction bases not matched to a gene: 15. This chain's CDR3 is CASSSTGDSQPASYEQYF. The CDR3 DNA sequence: TGTGCCAGCAGCTCGACAGGGGACAGTCAGCCAGCTTCCTACGAGCAGTACTTC.